The 25 T cell receptor beta chains reported below all come from one sample, sequenced in a study of cytomegalovirus exposure and HLA in healthy donors. Use of 60 Vbeta and 13 Jbeta primers characterized the PCR. Libraries were prepared by immunoSEQ multiplex PCR; TCRdb keeps only in-frame clonotypes and omits some of them. The table includes fewer than 200,000 clones, less than 90% detected once. Source material: PBMCs. Receptor source: a girl under three years old in good health and CMV-seronegative.

This chain uses TRBV5-8 with TRBJ1-2; D remains ambiguous. V lost 1 base and J 3 bases, leaving 10 bases between the germline ends. This CDR3 spans 14 amino acids. Germline V lookup: CDR1 SGHTS, CDR2 YDEGEE. CDR3 nucleotides: TGTGCCAGCAGCTTGTCCCTCAGGCACTATGGCTACACCTTC. Its translation: CASSLSLRHYGYTF.

This clone was seen only once. The V and J genes are TRBV9 and TRBJ2-5, with 9 bases fitting TRBD2. V trimming: 0 bases; J trimming: 4 bases; junction bases outside the gene matches: 4. Germline CDR1 and CDR2: SGDLS and YYNGEE. The CDR3 has 15 residues. The CDR3 DNA follows: TGTGCCAGCAGCGTAGGGGCGGGGGGGCCAGAGACCCAGTACTTC. Translation: CASSVGAGGPETQYF.

The chain recombines TRBV30 with TRBJ2-1, with 8 bases identical to TRBD1. The ends lost 5 bases at V and 0 bases at J; junction bases unmatched: 3. The CDR3 sequence is 14 residues long. CDR1 is GTSNPN and CDR2 is SVGIG in the germline V gene (reference sequence). The CDR3, as DNA: TGTGCCTGGGCAACAGGGGGCTCCTACAATGAGCAGTTCTTC. Translated, it gives CAWATGGSYNEQFF.

This rearrangement joins TRBV5-5 to TRBJ1-1, with D tentatively TRBD1 (5 bases). Germline CDR1 and CDR2: SGHKS and YYEKEE (reference sequence). The CDR3 length is 15 residues. The ends were cut back, 3 bases at V and 1 base at J, with 13 bases in the middle. CDR3 sequence: CASSYLPTGNTEAFF. DNA for the CDR3: TGTGCCAGCAGCTACCTACCAACAGGGAACACTGAAGCTTTCTTT.

The rearrangement links TRBV5-5 to TRBJ2-3; D might be TRBD2 (5 bases). The CDR3 has 15 residues. The germline V gene has CDR1 SGHKS and CDR2 YYEKEE (reference sequence). Trimming took 1 base from V and 6 from J, leaving 15 bases between them. Written as DNA, the CDR3 is TGTGCCAGCAGCTTGCAAGTAGCGCCCCCGGATACGCAGTATTTT. Amino acids: CASSLQVAPPDTQYF.

In DNA form, the CDR3 reads TGTGCCAGTAGTCCTCGACAGGGGAGCAATCAGCCCCAGCATTTT. Translating gives CASSPRQGSNQPQHF. The genes are TRBV19 and TRBJ1-5; TRBD1 aligns across 8 bases. V shed 5 bases and J 1 base; nucleotides not matched to a gene: 4. Germline CDR1 is LNHDA and CDR2 is SQIVND (reference sequence). The CDR3 totals 15 residues. The full variable domain, rest sourced from reference TRBV19 and TRBJ1-5, is DGGITQSPKYLFRKEGQNVTLSCEQNLNHDAMYWYRQDPGQGLRLIYYSQIVNDFQKGDIAEGYSVSREKKESFPLTVTSAQKNPTAFYLCASSPRQGSNQPQHFGDGTRLSIL.

This chain links TRBV4-2 with TRBJ2-2; 11 nucleotides line up with TRBD1. The CDR3 sequence is 17 residues long. Per germline, CDR1 LGHNA and CDR2 YNFKEQ. The ends lost 1 base at V and 6 bases at J; junction bases unmatched: 7. The CDR3 DNA reads as TGTGCCAGCAGCCAAGTACCGGGACAGGGGGTCTCCGGGGAGCTGTTTTTT. It specifies CASSQVPGQGVSGELFF.

DNA for the CDR3: TGTGCCAGCAGCAACAGCGGGAGTCTCAACGAGCAGTACTTC. Residues: CASSNSGSLNEQYF. The chain joins TRBV7-3 to TRBJ2-7, with TRBD2 identical over 8 bases. The germline gives CDR1 SGHTA, CDR2 FQGTGA. V trimming: 5 bases; J trimming: 5 bases; junction bases outside the gene matches: 8. This CDR3 has 14 residues.

The chain carries TRBV5-6 and TRBJ2-7; 11 bases align to TRBD2. This CDR3 contains 17 residues. Looked up from germline, CDR1 is SGHDT and CDR2 is YYEEEE. V lost 2 bases to trimming and J lost 4 bases; unmatched junction nucleotides: 11. CDR3 in amino acids: CASSFYSGGANLYEQYF. The CDR3 DNA reads TGTGCCAGCAGCTTTTATAGCGGGGGGGCCAACCTTTACGAGCAGTACTTC. The full variable domain, with the rest looked up from reference TRBV5-6 and TRBJ2-7, is DAGVTQSPTHLIKTRGQQVTLRCSPKSGHDTVSWYQQALGQGPQFIFQYYEEEERQRGNFPDRFSGHQFPNYSSELNVNALLLGDSALYLCASSFYSGGANLYEQYFGPGTRLTVT.

Turning to this clone: One junction end disagrees with the germline gene, perhaps due to a read error. Other DNA sequences in the same sample also yield this CDR3. The rearrangement uses TRBV2 and TRBJ1-6, with TRBD1 matching 8 bases. The CDR3 has 14 residues. The germline CDR1 and CDR2 sequences are SNHLY and FYNNEI. In DNA form, the CDR3 reads TGCGCCAGTTCCGGGACAGGTTATAATTCACCCCTCCACTTT. It specifies CASSGTGYNSPLHF.

This clone was recorded once. The J gene is TRBJ1-1, the V gene TRBV6-5; D possibly corresponds to TRBD1 (6 bases). In germline, CDR1 is MNHEY, CDR2 SVGAGI. The length of the CDR3 is 15 residues. Trimming took 6 bases from V and 0 from J, leaving 14 bases between them. The CDR3 bases are TGTGCCAGCAGACAAATTACAGGGATGAACACTGAAGCTTTCTTT. The encoded protein is CASRQITGMNTEAFF.

The V and J genes are TRBV5-1 and TRBJ2-3; TRBD2 matches 10 bases. Germline CDR1 reads SGHRS; CDR2 reads YFSETQ. The CDR3 sequence is 16 residues long. Trimming at V came to 4 bases and at J to 0 bases, leaving 5 bases not matched to a gene. DNA of the CDR3: TGCGCCAGCAGCGCCGGACTAGCGGAGAGCACAGATACGCAGTATTTT. Residues: CASSAGLAESTDTQYF.

V and J are TRBV21-1 and TRBJ2-7; the D call of TRBD2 is as the table states it, not checked on the DNA. TRBV21-1 is flagged as a pseudogene. The CDR3 sequence is 14 residues long. The CDR3 loop is CASSRRCTIYEQYF. The CDR3 DNA reads as TGTGCCAGCAGCAGACGGTGTACTATCTACGAGCAGTACTTC.

The gene calls are TRBV5-1 and TRBJ2-7, with D possibly being TRBD2 (7 bases). From germline, CDR1 is SGHRS and CDR2 YFSETQ. The CDR3 is made up of 16 amino acids. Trimming took off 0 bases at V and 3 bases at J, with 16 bases between the two ends. The CDR3 region is CASSLGGGRGGYEQYF. CDR3 DNA sequence: TGCGCCAGCAGCTTGGGCGGGGGCCGAGGGGGCTACGAGCAGTACTTC.

The V and J genes are TRBV30 and TRBJ1-2; a weak D match, TRBD1 (5 bases). The CDR3 loop spans 14 amino acids. Trimming shortened V by 0 bases and J by 5 bases, and 13 bases separated the two germline ends. Germline CDR1 and CDR2: GTSNPN and SVGIG (reference sequence). Here the CDR3 reads CAWSVFWGLYGYTF. DNA for the CDR3: TGTGCCTGGAGTGTATTTTGGGGACTTTATGGCTACACCTTC. The variable domain in full, completed from reference TRBV30 and TRBJ1-2, reads SQTIHQWPATLVQPVGSPLSLECTVEGTSNPNLYWYRQAAGRGLQLLFYSVGIGQISSEVPQNLSASRPQDRQFILSSKKLLLSDSGFYLCAWSVFWGLYGYTFGSGTRLTVV.

This chain connects TRBV4-2 to TRBJ1-5; 10 bases agree with TRBD1. There are 20 residues in the CDR3. The germline gives CDR1 LGHNA, CDR2 YNFKEQ. V was pared by 1 base and J by 6 bases, with 18 bases of the junction left unmatched. The CDR3 is CASSQAPGTGVFGLRQPQHF. DNA for the CDR3: TGTGCCAGCAGCCAAGCCCCCGGGACAGGGGTTTTTGGCCTTCGTCAGCCCCAGCATTTT.

The rearrangement joins TRBV5-1 to TRBJ2-3, with 7 bases that match TRBD2. The CDR3 covers 14 residues. V lost 4 bases to trimming and J lost 8 bases; unmatched junction nucleotides: 10. Germline loops: CDR1 SGHRS, CDR2 YFSETQ. The CDR3 nucleotides are TGCGCCAGCAGCGTAGGGACGAGGGAGGGTACGCAGTATTTT. Protein: CASSVGTREGTQYF.

This chain uses TRBV4-2 with TRBJ1-4; D is ambiguous. Looked up from germline, CDR1 is LGHNA and CDR2 is YNFKEQ. The CDR3 has 15 residues. V shed 1 base and J shed 4 bases, with 10 bases lying between them. CDR3 sequence (DNA): TGTGCCAGCAGCCAAGCAGCACAGAATAATGAAAAACTGTTTTTT. Protein: CASSQAAQNNEKLFF.

This chain uses TRBV7-9 with TRBJ1-1, with D possibly matching TRBD1 (6 bases). Trimming cost V 3 bases and J 3 bases, with 11 bases left between them. This CDR3 is built from 14 residues. Per germline, CDR1 SEHNR and CDR2 FQNEAQ (reference sequence). The CDR3 loop reads CASSFGGADTEAFF. As DNA, the CDR3 is TGTGCCAGCAGCTTTGGGGGGGCGGACACTGAAGCTTTCTTT.

The V gene is TRBV6-1, the J gene TRBJ2-3; 8 bases align to TRBD2. CDR3 length equals 16 residues. CDR1 is MNHNS, CDR2 SASEGT, per germline. Losses at the gene ends were 1 base for V and 11 bases for J; bases not matched to a gene: 14. The CDR3 region has the DNA TGTGCCAGCAGTGAAGGAGCGGGAGCCCTTATCACCCAGCAGTATTTT. Translating gives CASSEGAGALITQQYF.

The chain uses TRBV5-1 and TRBJ2-2, with 10 bases fitting TRBD2. Unmatched junction bases numbered 15, after V lost 6 bases and J lost 4 bases. The CDR3 has 18 residues. CDR1 and CDR2 (germline): SGHRS, YFSETQ. The CDR3 DNA is TGCGCCAGCATACTGACCAGTAGCGGGGGGACCGGCACCGGGGAGCTGTTTTTT. Translating gives CASILTSSGGTGTGELFF.

The chain employs TRBV5-4 and TRBJ2-5; TRBD2 matches 8 bases. The CDR3 is made up of 16 amino acids. The germline V gene has CDR1 SGHNT and CDR2 YYREEE (reference sequence). V gave up 4 bases and J gave up 4 bases; unmatched junction bases: 12. The CDR3 nucleotides read TGTGCCAGCAGCGTCTATCATCGGGGGGGCCGAGAGACCCAGTACTTC. It specifies CASSVYHRGGRETQYF.

With regard to this clone: Relative to the germline gene, one junction end is altered; a read error may explain this. The same CDR3 is also encoded by other DNA sequences in this sample. V is TRBV19 and J is TRBJ1-4; no definite D call. Germline CDR1 reads LNHDA; CDR2 reads SQIVND (reference sequence). The CDR3 loop spans 14 amino acids. The CDR3 region is CASSDQATNEKLFF. CDR3 DNA: TGCGCCAGTAGTGACCAGGCAACTAATGAAAAACTGTTTTTT. Full variable domain (remainder filled in from reference TRBV19 and TRBJ1-4): DGGITQSPKYLFRKEGQNVTLSCEQNLNHDAMYWYRQDPGQGLRLIYYSQIVNDFQKGDIAEGYSVSREKKESFPLTVTSAQKNPTAFYLCASSDQATNEKLFFGSGTQLSVL.

The chain employs TRBV15 and TRBJ2-1; 10 bases map to TRBD2. Trimming cost V 8 bases and J 8 bases; bases outside gene matches: 6. The CDR3 is 13 amino acids. Germline lookup yields CDR1 LNHNV and CDR2 YYDKDF (reference sequence). CDR3 protein: CATASGGAHEQFF. In nucleotides, the CDR3 is TGTGCCACCGCTAGCGGGGGTGCCCATGAGCAGTTCTTC.

The V call is TRBV5-1, the J call TRBJ1-1; TRBD1 matches 8 bases. This CDR3 region has 16 residues. With 3 bases clipped from V and 3 bases from J, the junction kept 10 bases outside the gene matches. Looked up from germline, CDR1 is SGHRS and CDR2 is YFSETQ. The CDR3 region is CASSSTSGQGYTEAFF. CDR3 DNA sequence: TGCGCCAGCAGCTCGACATCCGGACAGGGTTACACTGAAGCTTTCTTT.